The next 18 T cell receptor beta chains were all read from a single sample in a study of blood T cell repertoires in COVID-19. TCRdb's table, derived via immunoSEQ multiplex PCR, lists solely in-frame clones and lacks some. The table has about 85,000 clones, approximately 90% seen once. Material: peripheral blood. These receptors were obtained from a human donor with active COVID-19. The donor label of this sample is uncertain.

The rearrangement links TRBV29-1 to TRBJ1-5; D remains ambiguous. Germline values: CDR1 SQVTM, CDR2 ANQGSEA. The CDR3 runs 13 residues. Trimming cost V 4 bases and J 4 bases, with 11 bases left between them. CDR3 nucleotide sequence: TGCAGCGTTGCAGGCCGGGGTAATCAGCCCCAGCATTTT. Translation: CSVAGRGNQPQHF.

The V and J genes are TRBV7-3 and TRBJ2-5; D may be TRBD1 (5 bases). V lost 5 bases and J lost 5, with 15 bases in between. This CDR3 region has 14 residues. CDR1 is SGHTA and CDR2 is FQGTGA in the germline V gene. The CDR3 sequence: CASSQGLQLETQYF. The CDR3, as DNA: TGTGCCAGCAGCCAGGGTCTCCAACTGGAGACCCAGTACTTC.

J is TRBJ1-4 and V is TRBV6-6; TRBD1 matches at 11 bases. The CDR3 consists of 18 residues. Germline V lookup: CDR1 MNHNY, CDR2 SVGAGI (reference sequence). Losses at the gene ends were 5 bases for V and 0 bases for J; bases not matched to a gene: 8. The CDR3 here is CASSRTGGGIATNEKLFF. As DNA, the CDR3 is TGTGCCAGCAGTCGGACAGGGGGCGGGATTGCAACTAATGAAAAACTGTTTTTT.

The rearrangement links TRBV10-3 to TRBJ2-1; 10 bases fit TRBD2. The CDR3 contains 14 residues. V shed 6 bases, J shed 4 bases, and the junction held 3 bases outside the gene matches. The germline V gene has CDR1 ENHRY and CDR2 SYGVKD. The CDR3 DNA reads TGTGCCATCAGAAGTAGCGGGGGGTACAATGAGCAGTTCTTC. Translation: CAIRSSGGYNEQFF.

As DNA, the CDR3 is TGTGCCAGCAGTTCAGGGGACAATGAGCAGTTCTTC. Protein: CASSSGDNEQFF. This chain joins TRBV28 and TRBJ2-1; a possible D gene is TRBD1 (6 bases). The CDR3 has 12 residues. The V gene lost 4 bases and the J gene lost 5 bases, with 6 bases spanning the gap. The germline CDR1 and CDR2 sequences are MDHEN and SYDVKM.

J is TRBJ2-5 and V is TRBV4-2; TRBD1 is a possible D gene (6 bases). The germline V and J ends were trimmed by 0 bases and 1 base, with 18 bases remaining between them. The CDR3 is made up of 18 amino acids. Germline V gene data show CDR1 as LGHNA and CDR2 as YNFKEQ. CDR3 in DNA: TGTGCCAGCAGCCAAGAGGGTGGGGGCGCATCTGTCCAAGAGACCCAGTACTTC. This translates into CASSQEGGGASVQETQYF.

J is TRBJ2-2 and V is TRBV7-9; the D is unclear. From germline, CDR1 is SEHNR and CDR2 FQNEAQ (reference sequence). Deletions cut 2 bases from V and 5 bases from J, with 9 bases between. The CDR3 extends over 14 amino acids. The CDR3 region has the DNA TGTGCCAGCAGCTTAAAACGGGTTACCGGGGAGCTGTTTTTT. Translating gives CASSLKRVTGELFF.

The rearrangement uses TRBV7-2 and TRBJ1-6; maybe TRBD1 (5 bases). V was shortened by 1 base and J by 5 bases, with 15 bases between the two germline ends. The CDR3 runs 17 residues. Germline V gene sequence: CDR1 SGHTA, CDR2 FQGNSA. In nucleotides, the CDR3 is TGTGCCAGCAGCTTAGTCGGCGGCAGGGCTGATAATTCACCCCTCCACTTT. Amino acid sequence: CASSLVGGRADNSPLHF.

The genes are TRBV24-1 and TRBJ1-1, with TRBD1 as a possible D gene (6 bases). CDR1 and CDR2 from the germline V gene are KGHDR and SFDVKD. The CDR3 length is 13 residues. V gave up 5 bases and J gave up 1 base, with 7 bases separating them. The CDR3 bases are TGTGCCACCAGTGCAGGGGCGAACACTGAAGCTTTCTTT. Protein: CATSAGANTEAFF.

V usage is TRBV24-1 and J usage is TRBJ2-1, with TRBD1 as a possible D gene (5 bases). Germline CDR1 is KGHDR and CDR2 is SFDVKD. This CDR3 contains 16 residues. The ends were cut back, 1 base at V and 4 bases at J, with 13 bases in the middle. Here the CDR3 reads CATSDFTQGSYNEQFF. The CDR3, as DNA: TGTGCCACCAGTGATTTTACCCAGGGATCTTACAATGAGCAGTTCTTC.

V usage is TRBV19 and J usage is TRBJ2-3; 14 bases are shared with TRBD2. Germline-derived CDR1 and CDR2 are LNHDA and SQIVND (reference sequence). This CDR3 contains 16 residues. The V and J ends lost 1 base and 4 bases, in that order; junction bases with no gene match: 1. The DNA for the CDR3 is TGTGCCAGTAGTATAGCGGGACTAGCGGGGGCAGATACGCAGTATTTT. Residues: CASSIAGLAGADTQYF.

The J gene is TRBJ1-6, the V gene TRBV29-1; 9 bases map to TRBD1. Losses at the gene ends were 6 bases for V and 7 bases for J; bases not matched to a gene: 4. Germline CDR1 is SQVTM and CDR2 is ANQGSEA. The CDR3 runs 13 residues. The CDR3 coding sequence is TGCAGCGTGGGGGACAGGGAAAATTCACCCCTCCACTTT. Translation: CSVGDRENSPLHF.

The rearrangement uses TRBV9 and TRBJ2-3; D ambiguous. Germline assignment: CDR1 SGDLS and CDR2 YYNGEE. The CDR3 sequence is 15 residues long. The V gene lost 0 bases and the J gene lost 0 bases, with 8 bases spanning the gap. CDR3: CASSVGLGSTDTQYF. The CDR3 coding sequence is TGTGCCAGCAGCGTAGGTCTGGGCAGCACAGATACGCAGTATTTT.

This chain connects TRBV21-1 to TRBJ2-7; the table gives TRBD1 as D, unverified against the DNA. TRBV21-1 is reported as a pseudogene. The CDR3 length is 17 residues. The CDR3 reads CASSNGRIGVNDYEQYF. The CDR3 DNA follows: TGTGCCAGCAGCAACGGGCGTATAGGGGTTAACGACTACGAGCAGTACTTC.

The V gene is TRBV11-3, the J gene TRBJ1-1; D gene uncertain. V shed 1 base and J shed 3 bases, with 9 bases lying between them. The CDR3 covers 14 residues. Germline lookup yields CDR1 SGHNT and CDR2 YENEEA. The CDR3 region has the DNA TGTGCCAGCAGCTTAGGGGGAGGTGACACTGAAGCTTTCTTT. This encodes CASSLGGGDTEAFF. The complete variable domain, with remaining parts taken from reference TRBV11-3 and TRBJ1-1, reads EAGVVQSPRYKIIEKKQPVAFWCNPISGHNTLYWYLQNLGQGPELLIRYENEEAVDDSQLPKDRFSAERLKGVDSTLKIQPAELGDSAVYLCASSLGGGDTEAFFGQGTRLTVV.

The table lists this clone with a few counts. The CDR3 region has the DNA TGCAGCGTTGTGGGGGGGAACACTGAAGCTTTCTTT. Its translation is CSVVGGNTEAFF. The chain is built from TRBV29-1 and TRBJ1-1, with TRBD1 as a possible D gene (5 bases). From germline, CDR1 is SQVTM and CDR2 ANQGSEA. CDR3 length: 12 amino acids. Deletions cut 4 bases from V and 1 base from J, with 7 bases between. Full variable domain (outside the CDR3, taken from reference TRBV29-1 and TRBJ1-1): SAVISQKPSRDICQRGTSLTIQCQVDSQVTMMFWYRQQPGQSLTLIATANQGSEATYESGFVIDKFPISRPNLTFSTLTVSNMSPEDSSIYLCSVVGGNTEAFFGQGTRLTVV.

The V call is TRBV6-6, the J call TRBJ1-4, with D possibly matching TRBD1 (5 bases). V lost 3 bases, J lost 6 bases, and 11 bases lay in between. CDR1 is MNHNY, CDR2 SVGAGI, per germline (reference sequence). The CDR3 consists of 14 residues. DNA for the CDR3: TGTGCCAGCAGTTATCGGGGGGGGGATGAAAAACTGTTTTTT. It is translated as CASSYRGGDEKLFF.

This chain uses TRBV6-5 with TRBJ2-5; no reliable D call. CDR3 size: 15 residues. Germline V gene data show CDR1 as MNHEY and CDR2 as SVGAGI. Deletions cut 5 bases from V and 5 bases from J, with 18 bases between. CDR3 amino acids: CASSISFRSGETQYF. DNA for the CDR3: TGTGCCAGCAGTATAAGCTTTCGATCCGGTGAGACCCAGTACTTC.